This T cell receptor beta chain was sequenced for a study of blood T cell repertoires in COVID-19. Study-wide background: The samples span acute and convalescent COVID-19 from the United States, Italy and Spain. PBMCs, B-cell-depleted T cells, or T cells were the source of the cDNA or gDNA that made up the material.

Per the germline V gene, CDR1 is SGHTA and CDR2 is FQGNSA. The V and J ends lost 10 bases and 1 base, in that order; junction bases with no gene match: 8. The CDR3 contains 15 residues. In the source study's methods: Amplification from reference gene primers served as the basis for estimated nucleated cell counts. Profiled with immunoSEQ multiplex PCR; TCRdb holds only in-frame clones, not every one. Clonal size and the V and J genes are those of that table, whereas D and trimming came from the DNA. The sample holds 100,000 to 110,000 clones, about 77% seen once. This clone appeared a single time. This sequence originates from a woman in her 70s with acute or convalescent COVID-19. Sequenced: peripheral blood. This chain uses TRBV7-2 with TRBJ1-5; 9 positions agree with TRBD1. The CDR3 spells CAIASQGASNQPQHF. In DNA, the CDR3 is TGTGCCATCGCCTCACAGGGGGCGAGCAATCAGCCCCAGCATTTT.